Reported below is one T cell receptor beta chain. Its antigen is currently unknown. TCRdb used MiXCR to reprocess the 5' RACE reads, holding one entry per CDR3 protein. The table includes more than 100,000 distinct CDR3 sequences, roughly 6% detected once. The CDR3 extends over 14 amino acids. The V gene's germline CDR1 is SNHLY and CDR2 FYNNEI. V lost 7 bases, J lost 4 bases, and 16 bases lay in between. The data derive from a study of T-cell memory formation after mild COVID-19. Background on the study: Largely, TCR clusters stayed within a single donor. Study observations and caveats: Memory sampled before infection contained some responding clones, suggesting cross-reactive memory joined. Largely, contracting CD4+ clones fell within CM and EM, and contracting CD8+ clones within EMRA.

This TCR derives from an adult woman who had mild COVID-19 (a few samples of this study predate the infection). Cell type and time point are not known. The sample was PBMCs or a T cell subset sorted from them (not recorded which). The chain employs TRBV2 and TRBJ2-5; D assignment may be TRBD1 or TRBD2 (5 bases each). CDR3 DNA: TGTGCCAGCACTCGGGACCAAAAGGGAGAGACCCAGTACTTC. This translates into CASTRDQKGETQYF.